This T cell receptor (beta chain) was identified during a study of blood T cells in healthy people across ages (dated by TCRdb to the mid-2010s). Some background on the complete study: In model experiments, roughly one uniquely barcoded TCR beta cDNA molecule per two T cells was captured by template switching. The study analyzed two additional independent replicas of 1 million unique cDNA reads from the same blood draw for two donors, one aged 18 to 30 and one aged 80 or older. The study measured age-related changes in TCR beta repertoire diversity using deep sequencing normalized with unique cDNA molecular identifiers. The donors were split into four age groups: young (average around 15 years), middle-aged (roughly 39), aged (approximately 60) and long-lived (over 75). Donors of different ages were randomly distributed across sequencing lanes to avoid experimental bias.

Systemically healthy Caucasian individuals from Russia, some 38 in total and aged roughly 6 to 100 years, were included as donors. Each donor gave ten milliliters of peripheral blood, collected into EDTA-treated Vacutainer tubes. PBMCs were isolated by Ficoll-Paque density-gradient centrifugation, with at least 6 million obtained per sample. Total RNA was extracted from PBMCs with Trizol reagent, with at least 6 micrograms obtained per sample. Naive CD45RAhigh/CD27high T cell percentages were measured by flow cytometry on a PBMC aliquot from every donor. About this clonotype itself: No antigen is known for it. The junction does not match germline at one end; this may be a read error.

From the cysteine through the phenylalanine, the CDR3 covers 13 amino acids. Only the CDR3 DNA stays, 39 bases, in frame from base 1. The germline V gene specifies SGDLS as CDR1 and YYNGEE as CDR2. The paper as a whole reports these results and caveats: There was a strong correlation between observed TCR beta diversity and the percentage of naive T cells measured by flow cytometry. Donor CMV infection status was unknown, potentially confounding age-related changes in expanded clonotypes. Total diversity estimates from one million sequenced T cells were considered lower bounds and underestimates. Observed TCR beta diversity per million T cells fell roughly linearly with age, and a significant reduction was already apparent by age about 43. Bulk unsorted PBMC profiling prevented conclusive comparison of naive and antigen-experienced compartments. Compared with the aged group, the long-lived group had more naive CD4+ T cells, fewer expanded clones and increased TCR diversity, a pattern suggesting age selection.

To prepare the library, 5' RACE was applied. The run used an Illumina HiSeq 2500. A second about 7 to 11 cycle PCR used a sample-barcoded 5' primer and a J-beta primer mix. A template-switch 5' adaptor carrying 12 random nucleotides introduced a unique molecular identifier onto each TCR beta cDNA molecule. At least 2.5 million CDR3-containing paired-end reads were obtained from each sample. All of the RNA was converted into first-strand cDNA using the Mint cDNA synthesis kit, with a TRBC-specific oligonucleotide serving as the primer. All cDNA was treated with uracil-DNA glycosylase and then went through a first 18-cycle PCR with the universal primers M1SS and BC2_uni_R. As for how the authors treated the data: For normalization, 1 million high-quality reads, each with a distinct molecular identifier, were randomly selected from each sample. Reads sharing molecular identifiers were discarded rather than binned into consensus sequences. MiTCR, set to a Q25 quality threshold and the strictest error-elimination algorithm, was used for CDR3 identification, clonotype clustering and error correction. A nonparametric unseen species model with Euler transformation was used to estimate a lower bound on total TCR beta diversity. The public sequencing data were trimmed at Q25 with fastp and processed into clonotypes with MiXCR by TCRdb, which kept only in-frame beta chains. Each entry is one CDR3 protein sequence, shown with its most common DNA and genes. The V and J calls reflect TCRdb's pipeline rather than the authors' work. The sample data list roughly 2 million distinct CDR3 sequences, and around 48% of these were observed just once. The ten largest clones take up more than 2% of the sample.

The sequencing input was blood. The rearrangement joined TRBV9 to TRBJ2-7; a confident D gene designation cannot be given. This sequence originates from a woman aged 40 to 49 in good health. The CDR3 in this case is CASGVTESPEQYF. The bases read TGTGCCAGCGGCGTAACAGAGAGCCCCGAGCAGTACTTC.